One and the same sample provided the 24 T cell receptor beta chains below, sequenced in a study of CD8+ T cells in alopecia areata. Extracted from the samples, RNA was reverse transcribed into cDNA to serve as the sequencing template. Assay: immunoSEQ multiplex PCR; the TCRdb copy retains only in-frame clones and omits some. The sample has approximately 110,000 clones, none seen only once. The sequencing input was lesional skin. Receptors originate from a C3H/HeJ mouse with alopecia areata. The strain's MHC: H2-k.

With respect to this clone: Gene names denote mouse genes. Coverage ceases 4 residues before the CDR3 finishes, and the germline J gene fills in the end. The V and J genes are TRBV13-3 and TRBJ2-3, with 9 nucleotides matching TRBD1. Germline assignment: CDR1 NNHDY and CDR2 SYVADS. This CDR3 is 15 amino acids long. CDR3 bases read: TGTGCCAGCAGTGATGACAGGGGGCGTGGAGAA. Amino acids: CASSDDRGRGE. The entire CDR3 is CASSDDRGRGETLYF.

As concerns this clone: Genes and germline are mouse. The CDR3 goes on 4 residues after the read ends, and that part is filled in from the germline J gene. J is TRBJ2-3 and V is TRBV13-1; possibly TRBD1 for D (6 bases). The V gene lost 0 bases and the J gene lost 0 bases, with 17 bases spanning the gap. The CDR3 is made up of 18 amino acids. From germline, CDR1 is NSHNY and CDR2 SYGAGN. The CDR3 bases that were read are TGTGCCAGCAGTGATGCAAGCGGGACAAAAACTAGTGCAGAA. Its translation is CASSDASGTKTSAE. The entire CDR3 is CASSDASGTKTSAETLYF.

This clone has at least ten counts. Genes and germline come from the mouse. The CDR3 region is CTCSAGTGGGSDYTF. The part of the CDR3 DNA that was read is TGCACCTGCAGTGCAGGGACAGGGGGCGGTTCC. The chain combines TRBV1 with TRBJ1-2, with 11 bases lining up with TRBD1. The sequenced fragment ends 4 residues before the CDR3 boundary, so the rest is inferred from the germline J gene. CDR1 and CDR2 from the germline V gene are NSQYPW and LRSPGD (reference sequence). CDR3 size: 15 residues.

On this clone: Gene names are mouse gene names. The CDR3 end is not reached by the read, which stops 4 residues before it; the germline J gene fills it in. The V call is TRBV13-3, the J call TRBJ2-7; 12 nucleotides match TRBD1. Germline CDR1 NNHDY, CDR2 SYVADS. The CDR3 contains 14 residues. Here the CDR3 reads CASMGTGGADEQYF. Incomplete CDR3 DNA: TGTGCCAGCATGGGGACAGGGGGCGCGGAT.

Of note for this clone: Gene names are mouse gene names. The read halts 4 residues ahead of the CDR3 end, with the missing end drawn from the germline J gene. This chain uses TRBV13-2 with TRBJ1-1; D call uncertain. The germline V gene encodes CDR1 NNHNN and CDR2 SYGAGS (reference sequence). This CDR3 comprises 13 residues. Here the CDR3 reads CASGDADPPEVFF. CDR3 bases read: TGTGCCAGCGGTGATGCAGATCCTCCA.

This clone was observed a few times. Gene names refer to mouse genes. The CDR3 end falls 4 residues outside the read, so it is completed with the germline J gene. The V call is TRBV16, the J call TRBJ2-3, with 10 bases matching TRBD2. J gave up 0 bases and V 0 bases, and 3 bases lay outside the gene matches. Germline V gene data show CDR1 as SGHSA and CDR2 as FRNQAP. The CDR3 is made up of 17 amino acids. The CDR3 sequence: CASSLDPDWGSAETLYF. CDR3 DNA (partial): TGTGCAAGCAGCTTAGATCCGGACTGGGGGAGTGCAGAA.

This clone was recorded a few times. Germline and genes: mouse. The read terminates 4 residues ahead of where the CDR3 ends, so the germline J gene completes it. The chain joins TRBV13-2 to TRBJ2-5, with 9 bases identical to TRBD2. The CDR3 length is 15 residues. The germline V gene has CDR1 NNHNN and CDR2 SYGAGS (reference sequence). CDR3 DNA (partial): TGTGCCAGCGGTGGCATGGGGGGGCGAGGAGAC. This encodes CASGGMGGRGD. The full CDR3 protein is CASGGMGGRGDTQYF.

In this sample, this clone turned up a few times. TCRdb and the translated DNA give different amino acids at residue 14; the protein presented here is the one translated from the DNA. The gene symbols are mouse symbols. Read sequence stops 3 residues before the CDR3 end, and the germline J gene provides the missing end. The chain combines TRBV16 with TRBJ1-3; 10 nucleotides agree with TRBD1. The length of the CDR3 is 17 residues. Germline-derived CDR1 and CDR2 are SGHSA and FRNQAP. Trimming cost V 0 bases and J 2 bases; bases outside gene matches: 4. CDR3 DNA, as far as it was read: TGTGCAAGCAGCTTAGAATCGGGACAGGGGACTGGAAATACG. Its translation: CASSLESGQGTGNT. The CDR3 as a whole reads CASSLESGQGTGNTLYF.

This clone was seen repeatedly, ten times or more. The genes are named according to mouse. The CDR3 bases that were read are TGTGCCAGCACCCCTGGGAGCTATGCT. Protein sequence: CASTPGSYA. The whole CDR3 sequence reads CASTPGSYAEQFF. The chain carries TRBV13-3 and TRBJ2-1; weak D call: TRBD2 (5 bases). Read data end 4 residues before the CDR3 end; the end is taken from the germline J gene. The ends were cut back, 6 bases at V and 3 bases at J, with 10 bases in the middle. CDR1 NNHDY and CDR2 SYVADS come from the germline V gene. This CDR3 is built from 13 residues.

Concerning this clone itself: Germline and genes here are mouse. The sequenced fragment ends 4 residues before the CDR3 boundary, so the rest is inferred from the germline J gene. The chain couples TRBV1 to TRBJ1-4; 7 bases align to TRBD1. CDR1 and CDR2 (germline): NSQYPW, LRSPGD (reference sequence). Trimming took 1 base from V and 6 from J; bases not matched to a gene: 5. The CDR3 is 15 residues long. CDR3 bases read: TGCACCTGCAGTGCAGGGACAGGTGGGGACGAA. Amino acids: CTCSAGTGGDE. The whole CDR3 region reads CTCSAGTGGDERLFF. Full variable domain (missing parts from reference TRBV1 and TRBJ1-4): VTLLEQNPRWRLVPRGQAVNLRCILKNSQYPWMSWYQQDLQKQLQWLFTLRSPGDKEVKSLPGADYLATRVTDTELRLQVANMSQGRTLYCTCSAGTGGDERLFFGHGTKLSVL.

About this clone itself: Germline and genes: mouse. The read stops 4 residues short of the end of the CDR3; the missing end is completed from the germline J gene. The chain has TRBV16 and TRBJ2-2; 8 bases map to TRBD1. CDR3 length: 15 amino acids. The V gene's germline CDR1 is SGHSA and CDR2 FRNQAP. Trimming at V came to 1 base and at J to 2 bases, leaving 0 bases not matched to a gene. CDR3 residues: CASSLGTGNTGQLYF. The CDR3 bases that were read are TGTGCAAGCAGCTTAGGGACAGGGAACACCGGG.

As concerns this clone: The gene symbols are mouse symbols. The read terminates 4 residues ahead of where the CDR3 ends, so the germline J gene completes it. The chain employs TRBV1 and TRBJ2-4; TRBD1 aligns across 8 bases. The V and J ends lost 4 bases and 3 bases, in that order; junction bases with no gene match: 3. Germline V gene sequence: CDR1 NSQYPW, CDR2 LRSPGD (reference sequence). The CDR3 has 14 residues. The covered CDR3 bases are TGCACCTGCAGTGGGACAGGGCCGCAAAAC. Amino acid sequence: CTCSGTGPQN. The full CDR3 protein is CTCSGTGPQNTLYF.

Turning to this clone: The gene names given are mouse names. The DNA ends 4 residues before the CDR3 does, and the rest of the CDR3 is filled in from the germline J gene. This chain connects TRBV13-3 to TRBJ2-1; TRBD2 matches at 8 bases. The CDR3 is made up of 14 amino acids. Germline loops: CDR1 NNHDY, CDR2 SYVADS. CDR3 loop: CASSNWGRGAEQFF. CDR3 DNA (partial): TGTGCCAGCAGTAACTGGGGGAGGGGAGCT.

With regard to this clone: Gene and germline names: mouse. The read terminates 4 residues before the CDR3 end, so the remaining end is supplied by the germline J gene. The V gene is TRBV14, the J gene TRBJ2-1; TRBD2 matches at 10 bases. CDR3 length equals 16 residues. Germline V gene data show CDR1 as SGHDT and CDR2 as FRDEAV. Losses at the gene ends were 5 bases for V and 1 base for J; bases not matched to a gene: 6. CDR3 amino acids: CASSPTGGSNYAEQFF. CDR3 bases read: TGTGCCAGCAGCCCGACTGGGGGGTCGAACTATGCT.

About this clone: The genes are named according to mouse. The CDR3 end lies 4 residues beyond the end of the read and is filled in from the germline J gene. This chain connects TRBV13-3 to TRBJ2-1; 11 bases are shared with TRBD2. Germline CDR1 and CDR2: NNHDY and SYVADS. The CDR3 has 15 amino acids. After removal of 2 bases from V and 5 bases from J, the junction contained 3 bases not matched to a gene. Here the CDR3 reads CASSERLGGDAEQFF. The sequenced part of the CDR3 DNA is TGTGCCAGCAGTGAGAGACTGGGGGGGGATGCT.

A remark on this clone: Gene names and germline refer to mouse. The missing CDR3 end, 4 residues past where the read stops, is filled in from the germline J gene. The rearrangement links TRBV13-3 to TRBJ2-7; 11 bases fit TRBD1. The CDR3 is 15 amino acids. Per germline, CDR1 NNHDY and CDR2 SYVADS. The CDR3 here is CASSDKGGQGDEQYF. The part of the CDR3 DNA that was read is TGTGCCAGCAGTGATAAGGGGGGACAGGGGGAT.

The table lists this clone with a few counts. Genes and germline come from the mouse. The read stops 4 residues short of the end of the CDR3; the missing end is completed from the germline J gene. V and J are TRBV1 and TRBJ2-7; TRBD2 is a possible D gene (6 bases). Looked up from germline, CDR1 is NSQYPW and CDR2 is LRSPGD (reference sequence). The CDR3 contains 14 residues. CDR3 DNA (partial): TGCACCTGCAGTGCAGAGGCTGGGGTATAT. Translating gives CTCSAEAGVY. The CDR3 in its entirety is CTCSAEAGVYEQYF.

With respect to this clone: Genes and germline are mouse. The CDR3 extends 4 residues past the end of the read, so its final part is completed from the germline J gene. The V gene is TRBV5, the J gene TRBJ1-4, with a tentative D call TRBD1 (5 bases). The germline V gene encodes CDR1 LGHNA and CDR2 YNLKQL (reference sequence). This CDR3 contains 14 residues. The germline V and J ends were trimmed by 5 bases and 0 bases, with 7 bases remaining between them. The DNA read from the CDR3 is TGTGCCAGCAGCGAGGACATTTCCAACGAA. Translated, it gives CASSEDISNE. The entire CDR3 is CASSEDISNERLFF.

On this clone itself: TCRdb's protein and the translated DNA diverge at residue 11; the protein reported here is the translation of the DNA. Each gene name is a mouse one. Read coverage stops 3 residues before the CDR3 terminus; the germline J gene supplies the remainder. This chain uses TRBV13-3 with TRBJ1-6, with D possibly being TRBD1 (6 bases). TRBJ1-6 is marked as an open reading frame, function uncertain. This CDR3 comprises 14 residues. Germline assignment: CDR1 NNHDY and CDR2 SYVADS. Trimming took 3 bases from V and 5 from J, leaving 9 bases between them. CDR3 sequence: CASSATGNNSPLYF. Partial CDR3 DNA: TGTGCCAGCAGTGCGACAGGCAATAATTCGCCC.

This clone was picked up many times. The gene names here belong to mouse. The read halts 4 residues ahead of the CDR3 end, with the missing end drawn from the germline J gene. This rearrangement joins TRBV13-3 to TRBJ2-1; 9 bases match TRBD1. This CDR3 is built from 13 residues. Germline assignment: CDR1 NNHDY and CDR2 SYVADS. V was pared by 5 bases and J by 6 bases, with 3 bases of the junction left unmatched. The CDR3 bases that were read are TGTGCCAGCAGGACGACAGGGGGTGCT. This codes for CASRTTGGA. The whole CDR3 sequence reads CASRTTGGAEQFF.

A word on this clone: These gene names are mouse names. The read is 4 residues too short to cover the CDR3 end, so that end is filled in from the germline J gene. The chain uses TRBV13-3 and TRBJ2-5, with D possibly being TRBD2 (5 bases). V was clipped by 0 bases and J by 3 bases, with 8 bases between them. CDR1 NNHDY and CDR2 SYVADS come from the germline V gene. The CDR3 is 14 residues long. The part of the CDR3 DNA that was read is TGTGCCAGCAGTGATGAGAACTGGCAAGAC. This encodes CASSDENWQD. The whole CDR3 sequence is CASSDENWQDTQYF.

Points on this clone: The gene names given are mouse names. The read stops 4 residues short of the end of the CDR3; the missing end is completed from the germline J gene. The V and J genes are TRBV13-3 and TRBJ2-5; 9 nucleotides agree with TRBD1. Per germline, CDR1 NNHDY and CDR2 SYVADS. The CDR3 totals 14 residues. The DNA read from the CDR3 is TGTGCCAGCAGTCTTGGGACAGGGAGGGAC. It yields the protein CASSLGTGRD. The whole CDR3 reads CASSLGTGRDTQYF.

This clone turned up a few times. Each gene name is a mouse one. Read coverage stops 4 residues before the CDR3 terminus; the germline J gene supplies the remainder. The chain employs TRBV13-2 and TRBJ2-7; TRBD2 matches 8 bases. After removal of 0 bases from V and 0 bases from J, the junction contained 5 bases not matched to a gene. The CDR3 spans 16 residues. Germline V CDR1 and CDR2: NNHNN, SYGAGS (reference sequence). CDR3 protein: CASGDGWGASSYEQYF. The sequenced CDR3 bases are TGTGCCAGCGGTGATGGCTGGGGGGCTAGCTCCTAT.

Remarks on this clone: Gene names denote mouse genes. The part of the CDR3 DNA that was read is TGTGCCAGCAGTGAAGGACTGGGGGGGAAAGAC. It translates to CASSEGLGGKD. The entire CDR3 protein reads CASSEGLGGKDTQYF. V gene TRBV13-3 combines with J gene TRBJ2-5; 12 positions match TRBD2. The DNA ends 4 residues before the CDR3 does, and the rest of the CDR3 is filled in from the germline J gene. Germline assignment: CDR1 NNHDY and CDR2 SYVADS. CDR3 length equals 15 residues.